These 2 T cell receptor beta chains share one sample of origin, sequenced in a study of control samples from healthy donors and cancer patients. Data came from immunoSEQ multiplex PCR; TCRdb stores just in-frame clones and leaves some out. The sample holds around 130,000 clones; approximately 94% are singletons and the top ten take less than 4%. The sample comprised blood. The origin of the receptors is a man aged 30 to 45 in good health.

The CDR3 is CASSKQGGANEKLFF. As DNA, the CDR3 is TGTGCCAGCAGCAAACAGGGTGGGGCTAATGAAAAACTGTTTTTT. J is TRBJ1-4 and V is TRBV7-8; TRBD1 might be the D (6 bases). The V gene lost 5 bases and the J gene lost 3 bases, with 13 bases spanning the gap. CDR3 length: 15 amino acids. Germline CDR1 SGHVS, CDR2 FQNEAQ.

J is TRBJ1-1 and V is TRBV7-9; D uncertain. Germline V gene lookup returns CDR1 SEHNR and CDR2 FQNEAQ (reference sequence). The CDR3 sequence is 13 residues long. V gave up 7 bases and J gave up 4 bases, with 13 bases separating them. The CDR3 spells CASTPGRSTEAFF. CDR3 sequence (DNA): TGTGCCAGCACCCCCGGACGGTCCACTGAAGCTTTCTTT.